This T cell receptor beta chain came from a study of blood T cells in healthy people across ages. For the study at large: Per two T cells, about one barcoded beta molecule was captured through template switching.

It was with a sample-barcoded 5' primer and a J-beta primer mix that a second PCR of roughly 7 to 12 cycles was run. Per sample, CDR3-containing paired-end reads numbered at least 2.5 million. TCRdb reprocessed the 5' RACE reads via MiXCR and lists one record per CDR3 protein. In the table there are about 1.5 million distinct CDR3 sequences, around 42% of which are singletons. The CDR3 contains 14 residues. V lost 1 base to trimming and J lost 5 bases, with 12 bases between them. Germline assignment: CDR1 SGHRS and CDR2 YFSETQ. Sequenced input: blood. The clonotype was recovered from a young woman in good health. The chain has TRBV5-1 and TRBJ1-1; D is possibly TRBD1 (6 bases). The CDR3 reads CASSLNRAGTEAFF. The CDR3 DNA reads TGCGCCAGCAGCTTGAACAGGGCGGGAACTGAAGCTTTCTTT.